The clone carrying this T cell receptor beta chain came up a few times. This specimen belongs to a study of T-cell reconstitution after alpha-beta-depleted transplantation in children. The V end was cut by 4 bases, the J end by 1 base, with 9 bases between. Germline V gives CDR1 ENHRY, CDR2 SYGVKD. The CDR3 totals 14 residues. Unique molecular identifiers were used to barcode this TCRbeta library. TCRdb redid the calling of the PCR reads with MiXCR, one entry per CDR3 protein. Of nearly 400,000 distinct CDR3 sequences in the sample, around 20% were seen once. This chain connects TRBV10-3 to TRBJ2-3, with a tentative D call TRBD1 (6 bases). This TCR derives from a human donor who donated a stem cell graft to a child with acute myeloid leukemia. This specimen was PBMCs from the stem cell graft donor, taken from the stem cell graft. As DNA, the CDR3 is TGTGCCATCAGTGCAGGGGTTGGCACAGATACGCAGTATTTT. Translated, it gives CAISAGVGTDTQYF.